The 21 T cell receptor beta chains listed next were all sequenced from one sample in a study of human T cells and chemical hapten exposure. MiXCR was run by TCRdb on the RACE reads, yielding one entry per CDR3 protein. This sample carries approximately 32,000 distinct CDR3 sequences, around 12% of them seen once, and the ten largest clones take about 1.9%. Noted time point: pre-sensitization, week 0. Treatment described: therapeutic diphenylcyclopropenone sensitization with weekly scalp DPC. Unfractionated whole blood yielded the extracted total RNA. The starting material was whole blood, obtained in connection with sensitization to the hapten diphenylcyclopropenone (DPC). The source is a middle-aged woman with alopecia areata. Some clones in this sample may be carry-over from other donors' samples.

This clonotype was observed at least ten times. This chain joins TRBV7-2 and TRBJ1-1; tentatively, D is TRBD1 (5 bases). V was clipped by 2 bases and J by 4 bases, with 11 bases between them. The CDR3 loop spans 14 amino acids. The germline CDR1 and CDR2 sequences are SGHTA and FQGNSA. CDR3 sequence: CASSLSGAGTEAFF. The CDR3 region has the DNA TGTGCCAGCAGCTTAAGCGGGGCCGGCACTGAAGCTTTCTTT.

This clonotype was seen ten or more times. The gene calls are TRBV20-1 and TRBJ2-3, with TRBD1 as a possible D gene (6 bases). This CDR3 spans 12 amino acids. Germline V lookup: CDR1 DFQATT, CDR2 SNEGSKA (reference sequence). Trimming left V 0 bases short and J 7 bases short, with 8 bases between. In DNA form, the CDR3 reads TGCAGTGCTAGAGATCAGGGGAATACGCAGTATTTT. Translating it yields CSARDQGNTQYF.

This chain joins TRBV5-5 and TRBJ2-5; D is undetermined. This CDR3 has 14 residues. V lost 0 bases, J lost 1 base, and 7 bases lay in between. The germline V gene has CDR1 SGHKS and CDR2 YYEKEE (reference sequence). As DNA, the CDR3 is TGTGCCAGCAGCTTGGTTCACAGCCAAGAGACCCAGTACTTC. This translates into CASSLVHSQETQYF.

The chain carries TRBV29-1 and TRBJ2-5, with TRBD2 identical over 11 bases. The V gene end was trimmed by 6 bases and the J gene end by 2 bases; junction bases not matched to a gene: 11. Germline V gives CDR1 SQVTM, CDR2 ANQGSEA. This CDR3 region has 16 residues. The CDR3 nucleotides are TGCAGCGTGCCGGGACTAGCGGAAGAGCCTCAAGAGACCCAGTACTTC. This translates into CSVPGLAEEPQETQYF.

The chain employs TRBV27 and TRBJ2-7; the match to TRBD1 covers 8 bases. V dropped 8 bases and J dropped 2; count of bases not matched to a gene: 5. This CDR3 contains 13 residues. Germline V gene data show CDR1 as MNHEY and CDR2 as SMNVEV (reference sequence). The CDR3 here is CASQTGGTYEQYF. As DNA, the CDR3 is TGTGCCAGCCAAACAGGGGGGACCTACGAGCAGTACTTC.

This clonotype was detected many times. The V gene is TRBV29-1, the J gene TRBJ1-5, with TRBD1 matching 7 bases. J lost 6 bases, V lost 0 bases, and 5 bases had no gene match. The V gene's germline CDR1 is SQVTM and CDR2 ANQGSEA. The CDR3 runs to 14 residues. The CDR3 loop is CSVEDLPGGQPQHF. CDR3 sequence (DNA): TGCAGCGTTGAAGACCTGCCAGGGGGTCAGCCCCAGCATTTT.

This clonotype appeared a few times. The rearrangement joins TRBV29-1 to TRBJ2-5; 7 bases fit TRBD2. V shed 7 bases and J 1 base; nucleotides not matched to a gene: 9. Germline-derived CDR1 and CDR2 are SQVTM and ANQGSEA. The CDR3 is made up of 14 amino acids. The CDR3 nucleotides read TGCAGCGCCTTGATTAGCGGGCGCCAAGAGACCCAGTACTTC. Amino acids: CSALISGRQETQYF.

For this clonotype: One base away lies a much larger clone, so this may be a sequencing read error. The chain recombines TRBV9 with TRBJ2-5; TRBD1 agrees at 7 bases. Germline CDR1 and CDR2: SGDLS and YYNGEE. V shed 4 bases, J shed 4 bases, and the junction held 4 bases outside the gene matches. The CDR3 has 13 residues. As DNA, the CDR3 is TGTGCCAGCAGCCCGACAGGGTCAGAGACCCAGTACTTC. As protein: CASSPTGSETQYF.

There are a few counts of this clonotype. The V and J genes are TRBV7-6 and TRBJ2-3, with D perhaps TRBD2 (5 bases). Looked up from germline, CDR1 is SGHVS and CDR2 is FNYEAQ. The CDR3 contains 15 residues. Between the trimmed V and J ends, which lost 0 bases and 2 bases, there was a span of 9 bases. The CDR3 spells CASSLARAATDTQYF. Written as DNA, the CDR3 is TGTGCCAGCAGCTTAGCGAGAGCGGCCACAGATACGCAGTATTTT.

This clonotype was picked up many times. The rearrangement uses TRBV11-3 and TRBJ2-3; D could derive from TRBD1 or TRBD2 (5 bases each). The germline V gene has CDR1 SGHNT and CDR2 YENEEA. This CDR3 comprises 16 residues. The V end was cut by 6 bases, the J end by 1 base, with 17 bases between. CDR3 in amino acids: CASRPWDLEGTDTQYF. As DNA, the CDR3 is TGTGCCAGCAGGCCTTGGGACCTCGAGGGCACAGATACGCAGTATTTT.

This clonotype showed up just a few times. The V call is TRBV30, the J call TRBJ2-3, with TRBD2 identical over 12 bases. The germline CDR1 and CDR2 sequences are GTSNPN and SVGIG (reference sequence). Trimming took 3 bases from V and 5 from J; bases not matched to a gene: 6. CDR3 length: 15 residues. CDR3 sequence reads: CAWREGLAGRDTQYF. As DNA, the CDR3 is TGTGCCTGGAGAGAAGGACTAGCGGGGCGAGATACGCAGTATTTT.

This rearrangement joins TRBV3-1 to TRBJ1-1, with TRBD1 identical over 10 bases. The CDR3 runs to 14 residues. CDR1 is LGHDT, CDR2 YNNKEL, per germline (reference sequence). The trim removed 5 bases at V and 7 bases at J, leaving 7 bases unmatched. The CDR3 nucleotides read TGTGCCAGCAGCGCCCGGGACAGGGGAAGTGAAGCTTTCTTT. Encoded protein: CASSARDRGSEAFF. The full variable domain, with the rest looked up from reference TRBV3-1 and TRBJ1-1, is DTAVSQTPKYLVTQMGNDKSIKCEQNLGHDTMYWYKQDSKKFLKIMFSYNNKELIINETVPNRFSPKSPDKAHLNLHINSLELGDSAVYFCASSARDRGSEAFFGQGTRLTVV.

This clonotype was recorded many times. The chain uses TRBV10-3 and TRBJ1-1; tentative D call: TRBD1 (5 bases). This CDR3 is 14 amino acids long. V was clipped by 8 bases and J by 8 bases, with 21 bases between them. Germline-derived CDR1 and CDR2 are ENHRY and SYGVKD. The CDR3: CAIGGAQGAGEAFF. CDR3 bases: TGTGCCATCGGAGGGGCCCAGGGCGCCGGAGAAGCTTTCTTT.

The sample holds many counts of this clonotype. The chain joins TRBV3-1 to TRBJ1-6; D not resolved. V was clipped by 0 bases and J by 7 bases, with 7 bases between them. This CDR3 is 14 amino acids long. Germline loops: CDR1 LGHDT, CDR2 YNNKEL (reference sequence). The CDR3: CASSQDVGNSPLHF. CDR3 DNA: TGTGCCAGCAGCCAAGATGTGGGGAATTCACCCCTCCACTTT.

This sequence joins TRBV28 and TRBJ2-7; no clear D. V lost 2 bases, J lost 3 bases, and 11 bases lay in between. The germline CDR1 and CDR2 sequences are MDHEN and SYDVKM. This CDR3 comprises 14 residues. The CDR3 DNA sequence: TGTGCCAGCAGTTTACCGGAGAGCTTCTACGAGCAGTACTTC. Its translation is CASSLPESFYEQYF.

This clonotype came up a few times. The chain combines TRBV30 with TRBJ2-7, with D perhaps being TRBD1 or TRBD2 (5 bases each). CDR1 GTSNPN and CDR2 SVGIG come from the germline V gene (reference sequence). The CDR3 has 13 residues. Trimming removed 3 bases at V and 2 bases at J, with 11 bases between. The CDR3 DNA is TGTGCCTGGAGCAACGGGGCAGCCTACGAGCAGTACTTC. Its protein product is CAWSNGAAYEQYF.

This clonotype is a singleton in its sample. A read error is possible here, since a much larger clone lies one base away. V gene TRBV20-1 combines with J gene TRBJ2-7, with D unresolved. This CDR3 comprises 14 residues. The germline CDR1 and CDR2 sequences are DFQATT and SNEGSKA (reference sequence). CDR3 coding DNA: TGCAGAGCTAGAGATGATAGGACCTCCTACGAGCAGTACTTC. This encodes CRARDDRTSYEQYF.

This clonotype was found a few times. The chain has TRBV7-2 and TRBJ2-3; 9 bases map to TRBD2. This CDR3 contains 15 residues. Germline CDR1 reads SGHTA; CDR2 reads FQGNSA. Unmatched junction bases numbered 6, after V lost 4 bases and J lost 4 bases. The CDR3 sequence is CASSSAGGRADTQYF. CDR3 coding DNA: TGTGCCAGCAGCTCCGCGGGGGGGCGAGCAGATACGCAGTATTTT.

The chain joins TRBV18 to TRBJ2-7; 10 bases agree with TRBD1. The CDR3 covers 13 residues. Looked up from germline, CDR1 is KGHSH and CDR2 is LQKENI. After removal of 2 bases from V and 7 bases from J, the junction contained 2 bases not matched to a gene. Here the CDR3 DNA reads TGTGCCAGCTCACCAGGGACAGGGGATGAGCAGTACTTC. Amino acid sequence: CASSPGTGDEQYF. Supplemented by reference TRBV18 and TRBJ2-7, the full variable domain reads NAGVMQNPRHLVRRRGQEARLRCSPMKGHSHVYWYRQLPEEGLKFMVYLQKENIIDESGMPKERFSAEFPKEGPSILRIQQVVRGDSAAYFCASSPGTGDEQYFGPGTRLTVT.

This clonotype was found many times. V usage is TRBV15 and J usage is TRBJ1-6, with D perhaps matching TRBD1 (6 bases). This CDR3 region has 13 residues. Between the trimmed V and J ends, which lost 5 bases and 7 bases, there was a span of 9 bases. Germline CDR1 LNHNV, CDR2 YYDKDF (reference sequence). The CDR3 DNA reads as TGTGCCACCAGCCGGGGGGCCAATTCACCCCTCCACTTT. Its translation is CATSRGANSPLHF.

The CDR3 nucleotides are TGTGCCAGCAGTTTGCCCGGGACTAGCGGGAGAGTAGAGCAGTACTTC. Translating it yields CASSLPGTSGRVEQYF. The rearrangement joins TRBV28 to TRBJ2-7; 14 nucleotides match TRBD2. Germline trimming cut 3 bases from V and 7 bases from J; bases unmatched to any gene: 8. This CDR3 is built from 16 residues. The germline gives CDR1 MDHEN, CDR2 SYDVKM.